In this sample, the clone carrying this T cell receptor beta chain turned up a few times. Its antigen is not identified. 60 Vbeta and 13 Jbeta primers were used in PCR. Profiling relied on immunoSEQ multiplex PCR, and the TCRdb table lists in-frame clones only, not all of them. The data contain some 190,000 clones, around 80% of them singletons. The V gene lost 3 bases and the J gene lost 3 bases, with 6 bases spanning the gap. The CDR3 is made up of 12 amino acids. Germline V lookup: CDR1 SNHLY, CDR2 FYNNEI. This sample is part of a study of cytomegalovirus exposure and HLA in healthy donors. Points from the study as a whole: The study assumed roughly uniform donor sequencing depth for presence/absence analyses. In a later analysis, approximately 15,000 TCR beta sequences were associated with HLA alleles at 0.05 false discovery rate. Later analysis revealed greater clonal expansion in HLA-associated TCR beta chains than in equally common others.

The chain recombines TRBV2 with TRBJ2-7; the D is unclear. The TCR comes from a male donor in good health and CMV-seronegative. The sequenced sample was PBMCs. CDR3: CASSDGGYEQYF. The CDR3 nucleotides are TGTGCCAGCAGTGACGGCGGCTACGAGCAGTACTTC.